Listed below are T cell receptor beta chains from one sample, sequenced in a study of blood T cells in healthy people across ages. A single record per CDR3 protein comes from TCRdb applying MiXCR to the 5' RACE reads. The sample holds some 760,000 distinct CDR3 sequences, 25% seen once. The same sample was also used in a study of T cells of mothers and their children.

What was sequenced was blood. The source is a boy under 18 in good health. Both conserved end residues are part of each CDR3. D genes are given only for firm matches. The size of a clone is reported for some rows only, either as once, few or many, or as a class for expanded clones.

CDR3: CASSPGGRAIQPQHF; DNA: TGTGCCAGCAGCCCCGGAGGCAGGGCGATTCAGCCCCAGCATTTT; D: NA; V: TRBV28; J: TRBJ1-5; size: few
CDR3: CSVSTNNQETQYF; DNA: TGCAGCGTGTCGACTAACAACCAAGAGACCCAGTACTTC; D: NA; V: TRBV29-1; J: TRBJ2-5; size: once
CDR3: CSASNLGYEQYF; DNA: TGCAGTGCTAGCAACCTGGGCTACGAGCAGTACTTC; D: NA; V: TRBV20-1; J: TRBJ2-7; size: few
CDR3: CASSLEYRIWQANTEAFF; DNA: TGTGCCAGCAGCTTAGAATATCGCATTTGGCAGGCGAACACTGAAGCTTTCTTT; D: NA; V: TRBV7-2; J: TRBJ1-1; size: NA
CDR3: CASSLSKNQETQYF; DNA: TGTGCCAGCAGTTTATCTAAGAACCAAGAGACCCAGTACTTC; D: NA; V: TRBV6-2/TRBV6-3; J: TRBJ2-5; size: few
CDR3: CSVEGPVANTGELFF; DNA: TGCAGCGTTGAAGGTCCAGTTGCGAACACCGGGGAGCTGTTTTTT; D: NA; V: TRBV29-1; J: TRBJ2-2; size: NA
CDR3: CASSSTGASVDEQFF; DNA: TGCGCCAGCAGCTCAACAGGGGCCTCCGTGGATGAGCAGTTCTTC; D: TRBD1; V: TRBV5-1; J: TRBJ2-1; size: few
CDR3: CSARRDSRNEKLFF; DNA: TGCAGTGCTAGAAGGGACAGCCGGAATGAAAAACTGTTTTTT; D: TRBD1; V: TRBV20-1; J: TRBJ1-4; size: few
CDR3: CASSISPDRVYIQYF; DNA: TGTGCCAGCAGCATTAGCCCGGACAGGGTGTACATTCAGTACTTC; D: TRBD1; V: TRBV7-2; J: TRBJ2-4; size: few
CDR3: CSTGAGMGTEAFF; DNA: TGCAGCACGGGGGCCGGTATGGGCACTGAAGCTTTCTTT; D: NA; V: TRBV29-1; J: TRBJ1-1; size: few
CDR3: CTSSQATTRSGETQYF; DNA: TGTACCAGCAGCCAGGCTACTACTAGATCCGGGGAGACCCAGTACTTC; D: NA; V: TRBV4-2; J: TRBJ2-5; size: once
CDR3: CASSLIGREGQGETQYF; DNA: TGTGCCAGCAGTTTAATCGGGCGGGAGGGCCAGGGAGAGACCCAGTACTTC; D: TRBD2; V: TRBV28; J: TRBJ2-5; size: NA
CDR3: CASSLLVGVLSYEQYF; DNA: TGTGCCAGCAGCTTATTGGTGGGTGTCCTATCCTACGAGCAGTACTTC; D: NA; V: TRBV7-2; J: TRBJ2-7; size: NA
CDR3: CASSSETRQPSQETQYF; DNA: TGTGCCAGCAGCTCTGAAACCCGACAGCCTTCTCAAGAGACCCAGTACTTC; D: NA; V: TRBV7-9; J: TRBJ2-5; size: NA
CDR3: CASSTDRGTDGYTF; DNA: TGCGCCAGCAGCACCGACAGGGGAACGGATGGCTACACCTTC; D: TRBD1; V: TRBV5-1; J: TRBJ1-2; size: once
CDR3: CASSPRPGLAGVTDTQYF; DNA: TGTGCCAGCAGTCCCAGGCCCGGGCTAGCGGGAGTAACAGATACGCAGTATTTT; D: TRBD2; V: TRBV12-3/TRBV12-4; J: TRBJ2-3; size: NA
CDR3: CASSYTGGEQFF; DNA: TGTGCCAGCAGTTACACAGGGGGAGAGCAGTTCTTC; D: TRBD1; V: TRBV12-3/TRBV12-4; J: TRBJ2-1; size: NA
CDR3: CSGLAGVADTQYF; DNA: TGCAGCGGGTTAGCGGGAGTGGCGGATACGCAGTATTTT; D: TRBD2; V: TRBV29-1; J: TRBJ2-3; size: few
CDR3: CASSLPWIASTDTQYF; DNA: TGTGCCAGCAGCTTACCCTGGATTGCTAGCACAGATACGCAGTATTTT; D: NA; V: TRBV7-9; J: TRBJ2-3; size: once
CDR3: CASSPRGGSGTEAFF; DNA: TGTGCCAGCAGCCCCCGCGGGGGTTCTGGCACTGAAGCTTTCTTT; D: NA; V: TRBV7-2; J: TRBJ1-1; size: few
CDR3: CASSLTERTVSNQPQHF; DNA: TGTGCCAGCAGTCTTACGGAGAGGACAGTAAGCAATCAGCCCCAGCATTTT; D: NA; V: TRBV6-1; J: TRBJ1-5; size: many
CDR3: CSASVVVGSSYEQYF; DNA: TGCAGTGCTAGCGTGGTGGTAGGGAGCTCCTACGAGCAGTACTTC; D: NA; V: TRBV20-1; J: TRBJ2-7; size: once
CDR3: CASSPPAGGPNEQFF; DNA: TGTGCCAGCTCACCACCCGCGGGAGGGCCAAATGAGCAGTTCTTC; D: TRBD2; V: TRBV18; J: TRBJ2-1; size: few
CDR3: CASSLLNNKQFF; DNA: TGTGCCAGCAGCCTATTGAACAATAAGCAGTTCTTC; D: NA; V: TRBV7-9; J: TRBJ2-1; size: few
CDR3: CASSWDTIEVRYTEAFF; DNA: TGTGCCAGCAGTTGGGACACCATCGAGGTTCGGTACACTGAAGCTTTCTTT; D: NA; V: TRBV2; J: TRBJ1-1; size: few
CDR3: CASSYSRRRQFF; DNA: TGTGCCAGCAGTTACTCGAGGCGGAGGCAGTTCTTC; D: NA; V: TRBV6-2/TRBV6-3; J: TRBJ2-1; size: NA
CDR3: CAWRTGLTGGPNEQFF; DNA: TGTGCCTGGAGAACGGGCCTCACGGGGGGCCCTAATGAGCAGTTCTTC; D: NA; V: TRBV30; J: TRBJ2-1; size: few
CDR3: CSARRLTSGSRTNEQFF; DNA: TGCAGTGCTAGACGTTTAACTAGCGGGAGTCGGACTAATGAGCAGTTCTTC; D: TRBD2; V: TRBV20-1; J: TRBJ2-1; size: NA
CDR3: CASSLDPWDGYTF; DNA: TGCGCCAGCAGCTTGGATCCGTGGGATGGCTACACCTTC; D: NA; V: TRBV5-1; J: TRBJ1-2; size: NA
CDR3: CASSPESVAGELFF; DNA: TGTGCCAGCTCACCGGAATCCGTGGCCGGGGAGCTGTTTTTT; D: NA; V: TRBV18; J: TRBJ2-2; size: NA